The T cell receptor beta chain described here comes from a study of blood T cell repertoires in COVID-19 (dated by TCRdb to about 2020). In terms of the full investigation: Samples from collaborators originated in the United States, Italy and Spain and spanned both the acute and convalescent phases of COVID-19. A de-identified subject ID, COVID-19 status, age in years and sex were almost always included in the sample metadata. The prospective study material was composed of cDNA or gDNA derived from T cells, B-cell-depleted T cells, or PBMCs. The samples were drawn from two sources: the first 160 participants of the ongoing ImmuneRACE study, and 1,254 subjects contributed by 6 global collaborators. Where available, HLA class I and class II types were taken from metadata supplied by the sample provider and were not determined by assay-based typing. The repertoires were made available in a free public database intended to serve as a resource for research on the immune response to SARS-CoV-2. Subjects who had been exposed to COVID-19, were actively infected with it, or had recovered from it provided the deeply sampled blood TCRbeta repertoires that made up the dataset.

Whole blood was collected in K2EDTA tubes by collaborating institutions according to the institutions' own protocols. For TCRbeta analysis, collaborator samples were shipped as frozen whole blood, as isolated PBMCs, or as DNA extracted from either sample type. Here is what the overall study found, with its caveats: How much clinical and demographic metadata was included differed by source and by participant, and the metadata was provided uncurated.

The germline V gene gives CDR1 as MDHEN and CDR2 as SYDVKM. Reading from cysteine to phenylalanine, the CDR3 counts 12 amino acids. Here the CDR3 DNA is all that survives: 36 bases in frame from base 1. V is cut back by 10 bases and J by 6 bases, with 8 bases in the junction unmatched. This clone was observed a few times. Its recognized antigen is unknown. No much larger clonotype is one base removed from it; base qualities were not supplied. The immunoSEQ Assay, a bias-controlled multiplex PCR, was used to amplify TCRbeta CDR3 regions from genomic DNA. Per the authors' processing: Within the assay, amplification of reference gene primers was used to estimate how many nucleated cells each sample contained. Sequence reads were collapsed and filtered to measure the absolute abundance of every unique TCRbeta CDR3 rearrangement. Productive Simpson clonality was computed per sample as the square root of Simpson's diversity index over productive rearrangements. This immuneACCESS table, as held by TCRdb, lists in-frame sequences with V and J called but not all clones. Of the missing ones, under half trace to an unresolved V gene in checked studies; the others have no known cause. V and J calls and clone size are given by that table; D and trimming were obtained from the DNA. The sample records 90,000 to 120,000 clones, 70% to 90% of which are singletons. The ten largest clones add up to over 2% of the sample.

The rearranged chain carries TRBV28 and TRBJ1-2; 7 bases in between match TRBD1. The clonotype comes from a human donor in a cohort sampled during active COVID-19. Sample: peripheral blood. The CDR3 reads CATQAGGDGYTF. The DNA sequence is TGTGCCACCCAGGCAGGGGGAGATGGCTACACCTTC.